Shown below are 30 T cell receptor beta chains from a single sample sequenced in a study of OX40 agonist ivuxolimab in advanced cancers. The assay was immunoSEQ multiplex PCR, and TCRdb's table has in-frame clones only and misses some. The table has tens of thousands of clones, roughly 88% seen once; the top ten hold approximately 0.3%. The material was CD4+ or CD8+ T cells sorted from blood, obtained in a trial of the OX40 agonist ivuxolimab. These receptors were obtained from an adult with an advanced solid tumor such as melanoma, head and neck, liver or kidney cancer.

The chain links TRBV6-1 to TRBJ2-7; the match to TRBD1 covers 7 bases. The germline CDR1 and CDR2 sequences are MNHNS and SASEGT. The CDR3 extends over 13 amino acids. The junction had 3 bases not matched to a gene; V was cut back by 5 bases and J by 2 bases. The CDR3 DNA reads as TGTGCCAGCAGTCGGACAGGCACCTACGAGCAGTACTTC. Encoded protein: CASSRTGTYEQYF.

The chain links TRBV5-6 to TRBJ2-5, with D perhaps being TRBD1 or TRBD2 (6 bases each). The germline V gene encodes CDR1 SGHDT and CDR2 YYEEEE. The V end lost 1 base, the J end lost 7 bases, and 17 bases lay between the germline ends. The CDR3 covers 15 residues. CDR3 bases: TGTGCCAGCAGCTTGTCAGTTGCAGGGGAGGTGACCCAGTACTTC. Protein product: CASSLSVAGEVTQYF.

This clone was detected once. The gene calls are TRBV12-5 and TRBJ2-3, with 9 positions matching TRBD2. This CDR3 is 16 amino acids long. Germline CDR1 reads LGHNT; CDR2 reads FRNRAP. V dropped 3 bases and J dropped 5; count of bases not matched to a gene: 9. CDR3 region: CASGLGGSGSGDTQYF. The DNA for the CDR3 is TGTGCTAGTGGTTTAGGGGGTAGCGGGAGTGGAGATACGCAGTATTTT.

The chain recombines TRBV6-6 with TRBJ2-2; 9 bases line up with TRBD2. Germline V gene sequence: CDR1 MNHNY, CDR2 SVGAGI (reference sequence). Unmatched junction bases numbered 7, after V lost 4 bases and J lost 4 bases. The CDR3 loop spans 16 amino acids. The CDR3 region has the DNA TGTGCCAGCAGTTTACTAGCGGGTGACATCACCGGGGAGCTGTTTTTT. This codes for CASSLLAGDITGELFF.

This clone has a single count. The chain recombines TRBV7-2 with TRBJ1-2; unclear D gene. The germline V gene has CDR1 SGHTA and CDR2 FQGNSA. The CDR3 has 12 amino acids. Trimming took 5 bases from V and 4 from J, leaving 8 bases between them. DNA for the CDR3: TGTGCCAGCAGCAGGGATGGCTATGGCTACACCTTC. Its translation: CASSRDGYGYTF.

This clone was found a few times. This chain joins TRBV18 and TRBJ2-7, with D possibly being TRBD1 or TRBD2 (5 bases each). V lost 5 bases and J lost 7, with 21 bases in between. The germline gives CDR1 KGHSH, CDR2 LQKENI. The CDR3 sequence is 15 residues long. This CDR3 is CASSGYGTNEGEQYF. The CDR3 DNA sequence: TGTGCCAGCTCAGGATACGGGACCAACGAGGGGGAGCAGTACTTC. The variable domain in full, with the rest retrieved from reference TRBV18 and TRBJ2-7, is NAGVMQNPRHLVRRRGQEARLRCSPMKGHSHVYWYRQLPEEGLKFMVYLQKENIIDESGMPKERFSAEFPKEGPSILRIQQVVRGDSAAYFCASSGYGTNEGEQYFGPGTRLTVT.

This clone appeared once. The chain carries TRBV19 and TRBJ2-7; D possibly matches TRBD1 or TRBD2 (5 bases each). V shed 9 bases and J shed 5 bases, with 14 bases lying between them. CDR1 and CDR2 from the germline V gene are LNHDA and SQIVND (reference sequence). CDR3 length equals 12 residues. For the CDR3, the DNA is TGTGCCAGACCCCGGGGCTTCAACGAGCAGTACTTC. Translating gives CARPRGFNEQYF.

The chain uses TRBV27 and TRBJ2-7; TRBD1 matches at 8 bases. V shed 1 base, J shed 3 bases, and the junction held 8 bases outside the gene matches. CDR1 is MNHEY, CDR2 SMNVEV, per germline (reference sequence). The CDR3 contains 16 residues. For the CDR3, the DNA is TGTGCCAGCAGTTTATTCCAACCTGGACAGGGCTACGAGCAGTACTTC. The encoded protein is CASSLFQPGQGYEQYF.

The V gene is TRBV2, the J gene TRBJ2-7; 15 bases are shared with TRBD2. V gave up 6 bases and J gave up 6 bases; unmatched junction bases: 3. Germline V gene sequence: CDR1 SNHLY, CDR2 FYNNEI. The CDR3 is made up of 14 amino acids. CDR3 nucleotide sequence: TGTGCCAGCAGCGGGACTAGCGGGAGGAGCGAGCAGTACTTC. This sequence encodes CASSGTSGRSEQYF.

This rearrangement joins TRBV7-9 to TRBJ1-2; TRBD1 is a possible D gene (6 bases). This CDR3 has 16 residues. Trimming took off 5 bases at V and 6 bases at J, with 22 bases between the two ends. The germline gives CDR1 SEHNR, CDR2 FQNEAQ (reference sequence). The CDR3 DNA sequence: TGTGCCAGCAGCCGGAACCGTTGGACAGCAAATGATGGCTACACCTTC. Encoded protein: CASSRNRWTANDGYTF. Together with reference TRBV7-9 and TRBJ1-2, the CDR3 gives the full variable domain: DTGVSQNPRHKITKRGQNVTFRCDPISEHNRLYWYRQTLGQGPEFLTYFQNEAQLEKSRLLSDRFSAERPKGSFSTLEIQRTEQGDSAMYLCASSRNRWTANDGYTFGSGTRLTVV.

V gene TRBV27 combines with J gene TRBJ1-2; D is ambiguous. There are 14 residues in the CDR3. Deletions cut 5 bases from V and 6 bases from J, with 16 bases between. CDR1 is MNHEY and CDR2 is SMNVEV in the germline V gene (reference sequence). The CDR3 region is CASSPSVLINGYTF. CDR3 in DNA: TGTGCCAGCAGTCCGTCAGTACTCATTAATGGCTACACCTTC.

The rearrangement links TRBV27 to TRBJ2-6, with D tentatively TRBD1 (6 bases). The CDR3 has 17 amino acids. Trimming shortened V by 2 bases and J by 3 bases, and 14 bases separated the two germline ends. Germline-derived CDR1 and CDR2 are MNHEY and SMNVEV (reference sequence). In DNA, the CDR3 is TGTGCCAGCAGTTTAAATCTGGGGGCGCTTGGGGCCAACGTCCTGACTTTC. It codes for CASSLNLGALGANVLTF.

This clone was seen just once. This chain links TRBV5-6 with TRBJ1-2, with D hard to call. Germline CDR1 SGHDT, CDR2 YYEEEE. The CDR3 is made up of 14 amino acids. V gave up 2 bases and J gave up 5 bases, with 13 bases separating them. The CDR3 is CASSFSVTTYGYTF. Written as DNA, the CDR3 is TGTGCCAGCAGCTTTTCTGTAACTACATATGGCTACACCTTC.

V and J are TRBV28 and TRBJ1-1; perhaps TRBD1 as D (6 bases). The germline CDR1 and CDR2 sequences are MDHEN and SYDVKM. Trimming took 7 bases from V and 0 from J, leaving 12 bases between them. The CDR3 sequence is 14 residues long. The DNA for the CDR3 is TGTGCCAGCATTGGACAGAGCATGAACACTGAAGCTTTCTTT. Protein sequence: CASIGQSMNTEAFF.

This clone was seen only a few times. The chain links TRBV21-1 to TRBJ1-4; TRBD1, the D gene given by the table, was not confirmed from the DNA. TRBV21-1 is a pseudogene. CDR3 length equals 13 residues. In DNA form, the CDR3 reads TGTGCCACCCCCACAGGTTTCGGTGAAAAACTGTTTTTT. It encodes CATPTGFGEKLFF.

The chain has TRBV10-3 and TRBJ2-5; TRBD2 matches at 7 bases. The CDR3 contains 14 residues. After removal of 7 bases from V and 4 bases from J, the junction contained 9 bases not matched to a gene. Germline CDR1 and CDR2: ENHRY and SYGVKD. The chain's CDR3 is CAIKTSREGETQYF. In DNA form, the CDR3 reads TGTGCCATCAAGACTAGCAGGGAGGGAGAGACCCAGTACTTC.

The chain uses TRBV7-9 and TRBJ1-6; D is unclear. Trimming pared 4 bases from V and 7 bases from J, leaving 5 bases between. Per the germline V gene, CDR1 is SEHNR and CDR2 is FQNEAQ (reference sequence). The CDR3 is 12 amino acids. The CDR3 DNA reads as TGTGCCAGCAGCTCAACAAATTCACCCCTCCACTTT. Translated, it gives CASSSTNSPLHF. Complete variable domain (other parts from reference TRBV7-9 and TRBJ1-6): DTGVSQNPRHKITKRGQNVTFRCDPISEHNRLYWYRQTLGQGPEFLTYFQNEAQLEKSRLLSDRFSAERPKGSFSTLEIQRTEQGDSAMYLCASSSTNSPLHFGNGTRLTVT.

V gene TRBV13 combines with J gene TRBJ2-5; 7 bases match TRBD2. V shed 4 bases, J shed 5 bases, and the junction held 16 bases outside the gene matches. CDR1 is PRHDT, CDR2 FYEKMQ, per germline (reference sequence). The CDR3 extends over 17 amino acids. The CDR3 reads CASSYTSETTLAETQYF. As DNA, the CDR3 is TGTGCCAGCAGCTATACTAGCGAAACTACTCTCGCGGAGACCCAGTACTTC. Variable domain in full (rest from reference TRBV13 and TRBJ2-5): AAGVIQSPRHLIKEKRETATLKCYPIPRHDTVYWYQQGPGQDPQFLISFYEKMQSDKGSIPDRFSAQQFSDYHSELNMSSLELGDSALYFCASSYTSETTLAETQYFGPGTRLLVL.

V usage is TRBV6-5 and J usage is TRBJ1-4; D unresolved. Germline lookup yields CDR1 MNHEY and CDR2 SVGAGI. This CDR3 is 15 amino acids long. V lost 2 bases, J lost 5 bases, and 12 bases lay in between. The CDR3 DNA sequence: TGTGCCAGCAGTTACACGGACGGGCTGAATGAAAAACTGTTTTTT. This sequence encodes CASSYTDGLNEKLFF.

This clone was recorded once. This rearrangement joins TRBV5-4 to TRBJ2-1; D remains unclear. The germline CDR1 and CDR2 sequences are SGHNT and YYREEE (reference sequence). The CDR3 runs to 11 residues. V lost 2 bases to trimming and J lost 10 bases, with 7 bases between them. CDR3 coding DNA: TGTGCCAGCAGCTTAAATCGCGAGCAGTTCTTC. Protein: CASSLNREQFF.

This sequence joins TRBV28 and TRBJ1-2; possibly TRBD1 for D (5 bases). V lost 6 bases and J 0 bases, leaving 17 bases between the germline ends. Germline V gives CDR1 MDHEN, CDR2 SYDVKM. This CDR3 has 16 amino acids. Here the CDR3 DNA reads TGTGCCAGCAGGAACTCGGGGAGGGGACCTAACTATGGCTACACCTTC. Encoded protein: CASRNSGRGPNYGYTF.

This clone appeared once. Since no conserved phenylalanine or tryptophan closes the CDR3, a read error is the likely cause. V is TRBV5-4 and J is TRBJ2-7; TRBD2 might be the D (5 bases). Deletions cut 4 bases from V and 4 bases from J, with 21 bases between. This CDR3 spans 16 amino acids. CDR1 is SGHNT, CDR2 YYREEE, per germline (reference sequence). The CDR3: CASSPGAWELGYEQYL. The CDR3 DNA reads TGTGCCAGCAGCCCTGGAGCGTGGGAGTTGGGGTACGAGCAGTACCTC.

The V call is TRBV10-3, the J call TRBJ1-2; 7 nucleotides line up with TRBD1. The ends lost 3 bases at V and 4 bases at J; junction bases unmatched: 5. The CDR3 contains 14 residues. Germline values: CDR1 ENHRY, CDR2 SYGVKD. The CDR3 loop reads CAISDGDSRYGYTF. The CDR3 DNA sequence: TGTGCCATCAGTGATGGGGACAGCCGCTATGGCTACACCTTC.

The chain combines TRBV5-1 with TRBJ2-7; D uncertain. CDR1 is SGHRS and CDR2 is YFSETQ in the germline V gene. Deletions cut 0 bases from V and 7 bases from J, with 5 bases between. This CDR3 comprises 11 residues. The CDR3 nucleotides read TGCGCCAGCAGCTTGGAAGGGGAGCAGTACTTC. Translation gives CASSLEGEQYF. The full variable domain, with the rest looked up from reference TRBV5-1 and TRBJ2-7, is KAGVTQTPRYLIKTRGQQVTLSCSPISGHRSVSWYQQTPGQGLQFLFEYFSETQRNKGNFPGRFSGRQFSNSRSEMNVSTLELGDSALYLCASSLEGEQYFGPGTRLTVT.

The chain links TRBV11-3 to TRBJ2-7, with a weak D call TRBD2 (6 bases). Trimming stripped 4 bases from V and 2 bases from J, with 15 bases between. This CDR3 spans 15 amino acids. From germline, CDR1 is SGHNT and CDR2 YENEEA. The CDR3 DNA reads as TGTGCCAGCAGCTGGGCGGGCGGGATAGCCTACGAGCAGTACTTC. Protein sequence: CASSWAGGIAYEQYF.

The genes are TRBV4-1 and TRBJ2-5; D may be TRBD2 (7 bases). The CDR3 has 16 amino acids. Germline CDR1 MGHRA, CDR2 YSYEKL. V lost 2 bases and J lost 2, with 15 bases in between. The CDR3 here is CASSQPRGGLQETQYF. The CDR3 coding sequence is TGCGCCAGCAGCCAACCGAGGGGGGGACTTCAAGAGACCCAGTACTTC.

V usage is TRBV19 and J usage is TRBJ1-5; 12 bases are a match to TRBD1. V gave up 10 bases and J gave up 0 bases; unmatched junction bases: 13. Germline assignment: CDR1 LNHDA and CDR2 SQIVND (reference sequence). CDR3 length: 18 amino acids. CDR3 nucleotide sequence: TGTGCCACCTCCCTCCTCCCGGGACAGGGGGCTAGCAATCAGCCCCAGCATTTT. Its translation: CATSLLPGQGASNQPQHF.

The V and J genes are TRBV5-1 and TRBJ2-5; D unclear. The CDR3 extends over 16 amino acids. Trimming stripped 5 bases from V and 4 bases from J, with 21 bases between. Germline V lookup: CDR1 SGHRS, CDR2 YFSETQ. The CDR3: CASRTVGSRPIETQYF. For the CDR3, the DNA is TGCGCCAGCAGAACGGTAGGGTCGCGTCCGATAGAGACCCAGTACTTC. The entire variable domain, with the rest obtained from reference TRBV5-1 and TRBJ2-5, is as follows: KAGVTQTPRYLIKTRGQQVTLSCSPISGHRSVSWYQQTPGQGLQFLFEYFSETQRNKGNFPGRFSGRQFSNSRSEMNVSTLELGDSALYLCASRTVGSRPIETQYFGPGTRLLVL.

The chain joins TRBV4-2 to TRBJ2-3; 10 bases map to TRBD2. CDR3 length: 16 amino acids. Trimming cost V 5 bases and J 2 bases; bases outside gene matches: 7. Germline lookup yields CDR1 LGHNA and CDR2 YNFKEQ. The CDR3 DNA sequence: TGTGCCAGCAGCGAACCCGGGACTAGCGCCACAGATACGCAGTATTTT. Its protein product is CASSEPGTSATDTQYF.

In its sample, this clone was seen once. This chain uses TRBV7-2 with TRBJ1-2; a possible D gene is TRBD1 (6 bases). The V and J ends lost 5 bases and 4 bases respectively, with 11 bases between them. Germline CDR1 is SGHTA and CDR2 is FQGNSA. There are 13 residues in the CDR3. The CDR3 sequence: CASSVGGSYGYTF. CDR3 nucleotides: TGTGCCAGCAGCGTAGGGGGGTCCTATGGCTACACCTTC.